These 10 T cell receptor beta chains came from one sample sequenced in a study of cytomegalovirus exposure and HLA in healthy donors. PCR was performed using 60 Vbeta and 13 Jbeta primers. Sequencing used immunoSEQ multiplex PCR; TCRdb keeps in-frame clones, though not all of them. The profile shows some 130,000 clones, about 66% of them singletons. Sequencing was performed on PBMCs. The receptors shown here come from a man between 25 and 39 years old in good health and CMV-seropositive.

The chain is built from TRBV7-2 and TRBJ2-5, with TRBD2 matching 7 bases. V was pared by 5 bases and J by 1 base, with 7 bases of the junction left unmatched. The length of the CDR3 is 15 residues. Germline CDR1 and CDR2: SGHTA and FQGNSA. The CDR3 protein is CASSAWGTTQETQYF. The CDR3 DNA reads TGTGCCAGCAGCGCCTGGGGGACTACCCAAGAGACCCAGTACTTC.

This clone showed up just a few times. This sequence joins TRBV5-1 and TRBJ2-7; D is perhaps TRBD1 (5 bases). With 0 bases removed from V and 7 bases from J, the gap between germline ends came to 8 bases. Germline CDR1 reads SGHRS; CDR2 reads YFSETQ. This CDR3 region has 12 residues. The CDR3 here is CASSLGRDEQYF. In nucleotides, the CDR3 is TGCGCCAGCAGCTTGGGCAGGGATGAGCAGTACTTC.

Turning to this clone: The junction does not match germline at one end; this may be a read error. The V gene is TRBV7-9, the J gene TRBJ2-4; 9 bases are shared with TRBD2. Germline loops: CDR1 SEHNR, CDR2 FQNEAQ (reference sequence). The CDR3 is 14 residues long. CDR3 region: CASSLAGEGASGNF. CDR3 DNA: TGTGCCAGCAGCTTAGCGGGAGAAGGTGCTAGCGGGAACTTC.

The chain links TRBV5-1 to TRBJ1-2, with 8 nucleotides matching TRBD1. V was clipped by 5 bases and J by 8 bases; unmatched bases: 11. The CDR3 spans 14 residues. Germline values: CDR1 SGHRS, CDR2 YFSETQ. CDR3 in DNA: TGCGCCAGCAGATTCGACAGGGGTTTGCGAGGCTACACCTTC. The encoded protein is CASRFDRGLRGYTF.

V and J are TRBV23-1 and TRBJ2-7, with D tentatively TRBD1 (5 bases). TRBV23-1 is flagged as an ORF with uncertain function. This CDR3 region has 15 residues. The ends were cut back, 4 bases at V and 4 bases at J, with 17 bases in the middle. The CDR3 coding sequence is TGCGCCAGCAGTCGCAGCAGGGCGGAGACTTACGAGCAGTACTTC. It specifies CASSRSRAETYEQYF.

This rearrangement joins TRBV7-9 to TRBJ1-1, with D tentatively TRBD1 (6 bases). The CDR3 is 15 residues long. Germline V gives CDR1 SEHNR, CDR2 FQNEAQ (reference sequence). Trimming shortened V by 5 bases and J by 5 bases, and 18 bases separated the two germline ends. The CDR3 is CASSLLGGSGTEAFF. The CDR3 coding sequence is TGTGCCAGCAGCCTATTAGGGGGTTCGGGGACTGAAGCTTTCTTT.

The V gene is TRBV4-1, the J gene TRBJ2-7, with a possible D match to TRBD1 (6 bases). Germline CDR1 and CDR2: MGHRA and YSYEKL. The V end was cut by 4 bases, the J end by 2 bases, with 12 bases between. The CDR3 spans 14 residues. The CDR3 DNA sequence: TGCGCCAGCAGCCGGGACAAGGGTCCCTACGAGCAGTACTTC. Protein sequence: CASSRDKGPYEQYF.

The chain links TRBV15 to TRBJ2-4, with 7 bases identical to TRBD2. V lost 0 bases, J lost 8 bases, and 7 bases stayed unmatched. The CDR3 spans 15 residues. CDR1 and CDR2 (germline): LNHNV, YYDKDF (reference sequence). The CDR3 sequence: CATSRDAGVTDIQYF. The CDR3 coding sequence is TGTGCCACCAGCAGAGATGCGGGGGTTACCGACATTCAGTACTTC.

This chain joins TRBV27 and TRBJ1-5; 9 bases fit TRBD1. CDR1 MNHEY and CDR2 SMNVEV come from the germline V gene (reference sequence). Unmatched junction bases numbered 8, after V lost 4 bases and J lost 7 bases. This CDR3 has 15 amino acids. The CDR3 coding sequence is TGTGCCAGCAGTTCGGACAGGGGCGGAGGACAGCCCCAGCATTTT. As protein: CASSSDRGGGQPQHF.

This sequence joins TRBV7-6 and TRBJ2-1, with TRBD1 matching 7 bases. V was clipped by 5 bases and J by 5 bases; unmatched bases: 9. Germline V gives CDR1 SGHVS, CDR2 FNYEAQ. This CDR3 spans 15 amino acids. The CDR3 protein is CASSAPQGVDNEQFF. CDR3 coding DNA: TGTGCCAGCAGCGCACCCCAGGGGGTGGACAATGAGCAGTTCTTC. Based on the CDR3 plus reference TRBV7-6 and TRBJ2-1, the full variable domain is GAGVSQSPRYKVTKRGQDVALRCDPISGHVSLYWYRQALGQGPEFLTYFNYEAQQDKSGLPNDRFSAERPEGSISTLTIQRTEQRDSAMYRCASSAPQGVDNEQFFGPGTRLTVL.